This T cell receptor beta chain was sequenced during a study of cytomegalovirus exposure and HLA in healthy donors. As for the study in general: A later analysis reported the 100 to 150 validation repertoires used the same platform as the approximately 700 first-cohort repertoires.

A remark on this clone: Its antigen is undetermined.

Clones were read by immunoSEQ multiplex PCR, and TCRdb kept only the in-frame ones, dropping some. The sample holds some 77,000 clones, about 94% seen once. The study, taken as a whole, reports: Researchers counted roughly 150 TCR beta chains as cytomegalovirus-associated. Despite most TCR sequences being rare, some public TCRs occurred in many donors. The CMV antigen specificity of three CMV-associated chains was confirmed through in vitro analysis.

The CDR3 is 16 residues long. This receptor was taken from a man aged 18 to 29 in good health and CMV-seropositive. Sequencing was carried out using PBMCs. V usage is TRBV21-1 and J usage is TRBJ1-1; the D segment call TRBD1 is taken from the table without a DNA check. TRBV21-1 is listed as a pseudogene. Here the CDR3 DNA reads TGTGCCAGCATCATCGACAGGGGGAGGTTGGACACTGAAGCTTTCTTT. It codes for CASIIDRGRLDTEAFF.